These 9 T cell receptor beta chains came from one sample sequenced in a study of shared clonotypes between healthy human individuals. Assay: immunoSEQ multiplex PCR; the TCRdb copy retains only in-frame clones and omits some. The table has some 2,500,000 clones, 80% to 95% seen once. Material for sequencing was naive CD4+ T cells from PBMCs. Sample subset: CD45RA+ positively selected. These receptors all stem from a man younger than 35 in good health. Some clones in this sample may be carry-over from other donors' samples.

This chain uses TRBV28 with TRBJ1-2; 8 bases map to TRBD1. Per germline, CDR1 MDHEN and CDR2 SYDVKM. Germline trimming cut 4 bases from V and 3 bases from J; bases unmatched to any gene: 7. The CDR3 has 15 amino acids. CDR3 sequence reads: CASSSQGAGDYGYTF. CDR3 nucleotide sequence: TGTGCCAGCAGTTCTCAGGGGGCGGGTGACTATGGCTACACCTTC.

This clone was recorded once. Here the CDR3 reads CASSLVQVGREGFEQYF. CDR3 coding DNA: TGCGCCAGCAGCTTGGTACAAGTTGGAAGGGAGGGCTTCGAGCAGTACTTC. V and J are TRBV5-1 and TRBJ2-7, with TRBD2 identical over 7 bases. The germline gives CDR1 SGHRS, CDR2 YFSETQ. The junction had 15 bases not matched to a gene; V was cut back by 0 bases and J by 6 bases. The CDR3 contains 17 residues.

The rearrangement links TRBV27 to TRBJ2-7; 7 bases line up with TRBD1. Germline trimming cut 5 bases from V and 0 bases from J; bases unmatched to any gene: 13. Germline V gives CDR1 MNHEY, CDR2 SMNVEV (reference sequence). The CDR3 is 17 amino acids. CDR3: CASSPHPGQAFSYEQYF. Written as DNA, the CDR3 is TGTGCCAGCAGTCCCCACCCTGGACAGGCTTTCTCCTACGAGCAGTACTTC.

The V and J genes are TRBV5-1 and TRBJ2-1, with 9 bases aligning to TRBD1. This CDR3 comprises 14 residues. Germline V CDR1 and CDR2: SGHRS, YFSETQ. J was trimmed by 8 bases and V by 1 base; bases with no gene match: 4. The CDR3 nucleotides read TGCGCCAGCAGCTTGCAGGGACAGGGCTATGAGCAGTTCTTC. Translation: CASSLQGQGYEQFF.

The chain has TRBV5-1 and TRBJ1-1; D unresolved. Germline V gene sequence: CDR1 SGHRS, CDR2 YFSETQ. Trimming pared 0 bases from V and 6 bases from J, leaving 9 bases between. This CDR3 has 13 amino acids. The CDR3 sequence is CASSLGAGAEAFF. The CDR3 DNA is TGCGCCAGCAGCTTGGGGGCGGGAGCTGAAGCTTTCTTT.

The chain has TRBV30 and TRBJ2-7; the match to TRBD2 covers 9 bases. CDR3 length equals 13 residues. The V and J ends lost 8 bases and 2 bases, in that order; junction bases with no gene match: 7. Germline V CDR1 and CDR2: GTSNPN, SVGIG (reference sequence). DNA of the CDR3: TGTGCCGGAAGCCGGACTAGCGCCTACGAGCAGTACTTC. Protein sequence: CAGSRTSAYEQYF.

The J gene is TRBJ2-6, the V gene TRBV28; a possible D gene is TRBD1 (6 bases). Germline V gene data show CDR1 as MDHEN and CDR2 as SYDVKM. There are 16 residues in the CDR3. Trimming stripped 6 bases from V and 3 bases from J, with 15 bases between. Here the CDR3 reads CASSQTSGVGANVLTF. CDR3 bases: TGTGCCAGCAGCCAAACATCAGGGGTTGGGGCCAACGTCCTGACTTTC.

In the case of this clone: Other DNA sequences within the sample encode an identical CDR3. This chain uses TRBV6-5 with TRBJ2-3; no clear D gene. In germline, CDR1 is MNHEY, CDR2 SVGAGI. The ends were cut back, 2 bases at V and 0 bases at J, with 6 bases in the middle. This CDR3 is 14 amino acids long. The CDR3 DNA reads as TGTGCCAGCAGTTACGGTGCGAGCACAGATACGCAGTATTTT. Translation: CASSYGASTDTQYF.

The J gene is TRBJ2-7, the V gene TRBV7-2; 14 bases are a match to TRBD2. Germline V CDR1 and CDR2: SGHTA, FQGNSA. V lost 5 bases to trimming and J lost 9 bases; unmatched junction nucleotides: 6. This CDR3 contains 14 residues. The CDR3 here is CASSLGTSGSLQYF. Written as DNA, the CDR3 is TGTGCCAGCAGCCTTGGGACTAGCGGGAGTTTGCAGTACTTC.